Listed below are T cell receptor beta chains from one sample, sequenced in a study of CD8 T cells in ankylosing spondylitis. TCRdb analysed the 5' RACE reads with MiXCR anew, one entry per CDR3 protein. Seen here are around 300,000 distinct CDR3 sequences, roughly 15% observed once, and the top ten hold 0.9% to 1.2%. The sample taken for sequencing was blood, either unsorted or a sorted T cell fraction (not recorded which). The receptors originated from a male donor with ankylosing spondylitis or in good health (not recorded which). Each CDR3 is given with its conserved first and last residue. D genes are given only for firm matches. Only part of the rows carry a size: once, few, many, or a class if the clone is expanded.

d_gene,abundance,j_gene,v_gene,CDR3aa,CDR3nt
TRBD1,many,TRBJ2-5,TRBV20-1,CSASGGQGRLETQYF,TGCAGTGCTAGTGGGGGACAGGGAAGACTAGAGACCCAGTACTTC
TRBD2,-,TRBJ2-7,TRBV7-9,CASSKGLAANYEQYF,TGTGCCAGCAGCAAGGGACTAGCGGCTAATTACGAGCAGTACTTC
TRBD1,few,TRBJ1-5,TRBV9,CASSVGRQGNQPQHF,TGTGCCAGCAGCGTAGGGAGACAGGGGAATCAGCCCCAGCATTTT
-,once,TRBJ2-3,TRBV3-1,CASSQEHLRGNTQNF,TGTGCCAGCAGCCAAGAACACCTACGGGGAAATACGCAGAATTTT
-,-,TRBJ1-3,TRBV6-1,CASSKGLSGNTIYF,TGTGCCAGCAGTAAGGGGTTGTCGGGAAACACCATATATTTT
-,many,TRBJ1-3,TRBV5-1,CASSILGPGNTIYF,TGCGCCAGCAGCATCCTGGGACCTGGAAACACCATATATTTT
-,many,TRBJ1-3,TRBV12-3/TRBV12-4,CASRPPANTIYF,TGTGCCAGCAGGCCCCCGGCAAACACCATATATTTT
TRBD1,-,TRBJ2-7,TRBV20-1,CSARHPGQGSYEQYF,TGCAGTGCTAGACATCCGGGACAGGGGTCCTACGAGCAGTACTTC
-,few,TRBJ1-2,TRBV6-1,CASSPGRARGYTF,TGTGCCAGCAGCCCGGGACGGGCTCGGGGCTACACCTTC
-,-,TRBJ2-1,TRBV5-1,CASSILGGPNNEQFF,TGCGCCAGCAGCATTCTTGGGGGGCCGAACAATGAGCAGTTCTTC